This T cell receptor beta chain is from a study of technical replicates of blood from a handful of donors. Profiled with immunoSEQ multiplex PCR; TCRdb holds only in-frame clones, not every one. The sample has under 85,000 clones, approximately 94% seen once. The germline V gene encodes CDR1 SGHRS and CDR2 YFSETQ. The germline V and J ends were trimmed by 4 bases and 7 bases, with 24 bases remaining between them. The CDR3 length is 16 residues. The receptor comes from a human donor in good health. The sample was T cells isolated from PBMCs. The chain employs TRBV5-1 and TRBJ2-7; a weak D match, TRBD1 (5 bases). The CDR3 coding sequence is TGCGCCAGCAGCCGCGACAGCACTCGAAGCATTAGGGAGCAGTACTTC. It specifies CASSRDSTRSIREQYF.